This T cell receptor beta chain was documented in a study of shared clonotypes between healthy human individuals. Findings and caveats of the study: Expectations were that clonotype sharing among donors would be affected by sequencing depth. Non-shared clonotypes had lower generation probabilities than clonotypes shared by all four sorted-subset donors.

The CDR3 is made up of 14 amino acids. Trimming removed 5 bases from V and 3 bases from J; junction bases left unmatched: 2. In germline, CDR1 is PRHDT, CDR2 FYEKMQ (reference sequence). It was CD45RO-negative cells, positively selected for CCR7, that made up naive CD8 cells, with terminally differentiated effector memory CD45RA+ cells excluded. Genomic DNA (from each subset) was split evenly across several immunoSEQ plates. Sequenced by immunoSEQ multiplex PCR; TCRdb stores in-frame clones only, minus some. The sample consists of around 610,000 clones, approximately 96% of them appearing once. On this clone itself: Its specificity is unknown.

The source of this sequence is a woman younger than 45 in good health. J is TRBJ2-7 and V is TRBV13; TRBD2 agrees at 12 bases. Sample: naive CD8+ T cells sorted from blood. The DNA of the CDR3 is TGTGCCAGCAGCATGACTAGCGGGAGCTACGAGCAGTACTTC. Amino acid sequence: CASSMTSGSYEQYF.